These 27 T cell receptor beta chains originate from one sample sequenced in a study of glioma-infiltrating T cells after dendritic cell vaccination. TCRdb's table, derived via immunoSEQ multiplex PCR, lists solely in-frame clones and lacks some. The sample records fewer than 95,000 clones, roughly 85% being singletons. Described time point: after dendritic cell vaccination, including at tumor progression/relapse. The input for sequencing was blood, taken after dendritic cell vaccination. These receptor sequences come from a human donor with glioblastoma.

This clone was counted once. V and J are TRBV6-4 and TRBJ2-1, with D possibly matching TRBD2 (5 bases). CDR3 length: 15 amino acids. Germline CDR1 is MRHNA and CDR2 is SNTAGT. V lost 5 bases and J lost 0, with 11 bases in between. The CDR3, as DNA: TGTGCCAGCAGTTACCTAGCTGGCTCCTACAATGAGCAGTTCTTC. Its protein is CASSYLAGSYNEQFF.

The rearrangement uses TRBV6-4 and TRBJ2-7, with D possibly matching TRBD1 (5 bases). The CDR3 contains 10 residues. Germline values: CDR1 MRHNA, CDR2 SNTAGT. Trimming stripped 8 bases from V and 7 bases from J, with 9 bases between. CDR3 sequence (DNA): TGTGCCAGCCCAGGGTGTGAGCAGTACTTC. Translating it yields CASPGCEQYF.

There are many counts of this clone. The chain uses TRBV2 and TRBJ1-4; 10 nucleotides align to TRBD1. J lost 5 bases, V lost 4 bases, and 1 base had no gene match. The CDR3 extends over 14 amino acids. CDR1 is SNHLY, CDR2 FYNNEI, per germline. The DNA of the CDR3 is TGTGCCAGCAGTGTGGACAGGGGGAATGAAAAACTGTTTTTT. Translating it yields CASSVDRGNEKLFF. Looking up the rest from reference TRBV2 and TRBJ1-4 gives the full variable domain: EPEVTQTPSHQVTQMGQEVILRCVPISNHLYFYWYRQILGQKVEFLVSFYNNEISEKSEIFDDQFSVERPDGSNFTLKIRSTKLEDSAMYFCASSVDRGNEKLFFGSGTQLSVL.

CDR3 sequence (DNA): TGTGCCAGCAGCCTAGAGGGGGGGCAGGGAGAGACCCAGTACTTC. Translation: CASSLEGGQGETQYF. V is TRBV9 and J is TRBJ2-5, with D perhaps TRBD2 (7 bases). Trimming shortened V by 4 bases and J by 4 bases, and 17 bases separated the two germline ends. Germline V gene lookup returns CDR1 SGDLS and CDR2 YYNGEE. There are 15 residues in the CDR3.

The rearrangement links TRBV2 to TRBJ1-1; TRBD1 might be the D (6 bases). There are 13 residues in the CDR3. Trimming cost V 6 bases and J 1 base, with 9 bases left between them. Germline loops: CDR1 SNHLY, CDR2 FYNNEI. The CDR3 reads CASSLTGNTEAFF. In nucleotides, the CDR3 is TGTGCCAGCAGCCTGACAGGGAACACTGAAGCTTTCTTT.

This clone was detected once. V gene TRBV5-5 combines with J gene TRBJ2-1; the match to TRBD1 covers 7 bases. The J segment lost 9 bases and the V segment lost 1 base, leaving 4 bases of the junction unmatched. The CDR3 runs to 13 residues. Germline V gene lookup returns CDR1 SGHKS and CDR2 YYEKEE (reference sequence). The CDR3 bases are TGTGCCAGCAGCTTGTCGACAGGGCCTGAGCAGTTCTTC. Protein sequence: CASSLSTGPEQFF.

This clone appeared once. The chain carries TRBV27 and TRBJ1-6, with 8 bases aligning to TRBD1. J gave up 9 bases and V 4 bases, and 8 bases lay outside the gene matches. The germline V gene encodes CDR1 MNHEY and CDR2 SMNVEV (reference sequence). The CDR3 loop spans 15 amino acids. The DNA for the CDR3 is TGTGCCAGCAGTTCCGACAGGGGTCGGGGTTCACCCCTCCACTTT. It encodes CASSSDRGRGSPLHF.

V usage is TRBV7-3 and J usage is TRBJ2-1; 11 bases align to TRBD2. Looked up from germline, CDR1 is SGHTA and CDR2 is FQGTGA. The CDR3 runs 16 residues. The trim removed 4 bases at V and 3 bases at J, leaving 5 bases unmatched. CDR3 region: CASSSQGLAGYNEQFF. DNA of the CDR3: TGTGCCAGCAGCTCACAAGGACTAGCGGGCTACAATGAGCAGTTCTTC.

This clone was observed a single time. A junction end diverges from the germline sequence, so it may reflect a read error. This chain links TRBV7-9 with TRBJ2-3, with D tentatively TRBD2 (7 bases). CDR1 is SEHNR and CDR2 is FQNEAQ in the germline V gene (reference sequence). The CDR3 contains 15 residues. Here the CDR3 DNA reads TGTGCCAGCAGGTTAGGGGGGGGGCGCACAGATACGCAGTATTTT. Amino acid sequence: CASRLGGGRTDTQYF. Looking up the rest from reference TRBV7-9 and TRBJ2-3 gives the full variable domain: DTGVSQNPRHKITKRGQNVTFRCDPISEHNRLYWYRQTLGQGPEFLTYFQNEAQLEKSRLLSDRFSAERPKGSFSTLEIQRTEQGDSAMYLCASRLGGGRTDTQYFGPGTRLTVL.

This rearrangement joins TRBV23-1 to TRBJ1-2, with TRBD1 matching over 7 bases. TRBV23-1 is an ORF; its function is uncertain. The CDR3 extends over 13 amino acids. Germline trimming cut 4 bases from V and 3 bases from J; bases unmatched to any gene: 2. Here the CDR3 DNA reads TGCGCCAGCAGTCTCGGACAGGACTATGGCTACACCTTC. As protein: CASSLGQDYGYTF.

Here the CDR3 DNA reads TGCGCCAGCAGCCAGAACGTCCGGGACTTGTCGCAGGTTGAGCAGTTCTTC. It yields the protein CASSQNVRDLSQVEQFF. The chain joins TRBV4-3 to TRBJ2-1; D is possibly TRBD2 (6 bases). This CDR3 has 17 residues. V was shortened by 3 bases and J by 9 bases, with 24 bases between the two germline ends. Germline values: CDR1 LGHNA, CDR2 YSLEER.

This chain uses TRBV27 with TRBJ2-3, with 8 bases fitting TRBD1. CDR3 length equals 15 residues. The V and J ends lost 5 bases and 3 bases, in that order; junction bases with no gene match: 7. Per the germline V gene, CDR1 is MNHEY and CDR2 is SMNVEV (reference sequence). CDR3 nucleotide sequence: TGTGCCAGCAGTAAGGACAGGGTGGGGACAGATACGCAGTATTTT. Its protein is CASSKDRVGTDTQYF.

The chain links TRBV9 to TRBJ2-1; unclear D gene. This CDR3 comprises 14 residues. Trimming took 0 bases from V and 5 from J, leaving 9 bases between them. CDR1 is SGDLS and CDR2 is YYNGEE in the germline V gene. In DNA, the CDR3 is TGTGCCAGCAGCGTAGTTATGGCAGACAATGAGCAGTTCTTC. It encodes CASSVVMADNEQFF.

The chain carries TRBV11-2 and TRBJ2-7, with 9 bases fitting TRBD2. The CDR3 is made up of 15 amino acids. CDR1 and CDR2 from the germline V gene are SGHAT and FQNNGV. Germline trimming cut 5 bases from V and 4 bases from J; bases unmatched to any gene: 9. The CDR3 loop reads CASSRPGTSLYEQYF. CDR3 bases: TGTGCCAGCAGCCGACCCGGGACTAGCTTGTACGAGCAGTACTTC.

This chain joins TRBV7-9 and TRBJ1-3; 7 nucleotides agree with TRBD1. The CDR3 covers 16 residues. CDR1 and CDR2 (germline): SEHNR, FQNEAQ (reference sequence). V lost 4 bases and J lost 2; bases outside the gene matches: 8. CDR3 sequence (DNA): TGTGCCAGCAGCTGGGCGGGGACAGAGCCTGGAAACACCATATATTTT. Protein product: CASSWAGTEPGNTIYF. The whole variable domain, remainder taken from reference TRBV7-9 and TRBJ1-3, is DTGVSQNPRHKITKRGQNVTFRCDPISEHNRLYWYRQTLGQGPEFLTYFQNEAQLEKSRLLSDRFSAERPKGSFSTLEIQRTEQGDSAMYLCASSWAGTEPGNTIYFGEGSWLTVV.

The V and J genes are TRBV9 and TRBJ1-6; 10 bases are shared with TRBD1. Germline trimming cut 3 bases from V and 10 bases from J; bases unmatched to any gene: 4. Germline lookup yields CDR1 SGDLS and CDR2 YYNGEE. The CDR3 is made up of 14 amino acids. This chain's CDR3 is CASSEWTGGSPLHF. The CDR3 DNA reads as TGTGCCAGCAGCGAATGGACAGGGGGGTCACCCCTCCACTTT.

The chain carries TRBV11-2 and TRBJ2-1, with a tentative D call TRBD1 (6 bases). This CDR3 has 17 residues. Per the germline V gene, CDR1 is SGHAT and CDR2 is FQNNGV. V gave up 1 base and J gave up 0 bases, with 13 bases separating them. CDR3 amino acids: CASSLATGFSSYNEQFF. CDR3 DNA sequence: TGTGCCAGCAGCTTAGCGACAGGTTTCAGCTCCTACAATGAGCAGTTCTTC.

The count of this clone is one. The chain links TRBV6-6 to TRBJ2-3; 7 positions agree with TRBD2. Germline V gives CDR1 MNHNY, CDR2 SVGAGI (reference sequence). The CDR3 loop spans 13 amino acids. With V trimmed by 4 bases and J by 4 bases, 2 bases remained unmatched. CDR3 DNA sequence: TGTGCCAGCAGTTGGGGGGGGGCAGATACGCAGTATTTT. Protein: CASSWGGADTQYF.

The CDR3 region is CATRTGGNTGELFF. CDR3 coding DNA: TGTGCCACTCGGACAGGGGGCAACACCGGGGAGCTGTTTTTT. The J gene is TRBJ2-2, the V gene TRBV15; 11 bases are shared with TRBD1. CDR1 is LNHNV and CDR2 is YYDKDF in the germline V gene (reference sequence). After removal of 9 bases from V and 2 bases from J, the junction contained 2 bases not matched to a gene. There are 14 residues in the CDR3.

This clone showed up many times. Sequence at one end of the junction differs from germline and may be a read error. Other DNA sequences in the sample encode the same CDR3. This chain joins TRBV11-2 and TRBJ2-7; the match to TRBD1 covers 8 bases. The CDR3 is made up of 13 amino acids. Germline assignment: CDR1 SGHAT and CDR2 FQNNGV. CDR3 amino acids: CASSQRTGREQYF. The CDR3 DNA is TGCGCCAGCAGCCAAAGGACAGGGAGGGAGCAGTACTTC.

As DNA, the CDR3 is TGTGCCAGCAGTGAAAACGAGGGTTATGTCTCTGGCTACACCTTC. It is translated as CASSENEGYVSGYTF. The chain couples TRBV2 to TRBJ1-2, with unresolved D. The CDR3 runs 15 residues. Germline loops: CDR1 SNHLY, CDR2 FYNNEI. Trimming pared 2 bases from V and 7 bases from J, leaving 17 bases between.

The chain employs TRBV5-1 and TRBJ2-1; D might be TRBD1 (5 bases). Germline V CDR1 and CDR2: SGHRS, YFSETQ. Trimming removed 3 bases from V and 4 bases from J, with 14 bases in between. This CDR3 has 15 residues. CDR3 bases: TGCGCCAGCAGCTGGAGACAGATTGAATACAATGAGCAGTTCTTC. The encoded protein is CASSWRQIEYNEQFF.

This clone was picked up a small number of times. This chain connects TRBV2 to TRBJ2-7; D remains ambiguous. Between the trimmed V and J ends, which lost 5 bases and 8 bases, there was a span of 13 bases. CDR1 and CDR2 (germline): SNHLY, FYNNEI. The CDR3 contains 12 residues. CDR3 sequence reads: CASSTDTLQQYF. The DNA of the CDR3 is TGTGCCAGCAGTACCGACACTCTCCAGCAGTACTTC.

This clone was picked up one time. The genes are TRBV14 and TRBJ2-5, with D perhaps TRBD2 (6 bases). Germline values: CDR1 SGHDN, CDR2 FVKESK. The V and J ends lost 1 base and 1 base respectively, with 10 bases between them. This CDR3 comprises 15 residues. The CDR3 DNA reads TGTGCCAGCAGCCAAGTGCGGGGACCCCAAGAGACCCAGTACTTC. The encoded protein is CASSQVRGPQETQYF.

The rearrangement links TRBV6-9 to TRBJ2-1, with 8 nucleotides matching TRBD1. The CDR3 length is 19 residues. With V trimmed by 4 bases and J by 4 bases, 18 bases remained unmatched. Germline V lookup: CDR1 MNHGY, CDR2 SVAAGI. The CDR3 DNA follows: TGTGCCAGCAGTTGCACCGGGACAGGTTTTTCCCTTGTATACAATGAGCAGTTCTTC. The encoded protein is CASSCTGTGFSLVYNEQFF.

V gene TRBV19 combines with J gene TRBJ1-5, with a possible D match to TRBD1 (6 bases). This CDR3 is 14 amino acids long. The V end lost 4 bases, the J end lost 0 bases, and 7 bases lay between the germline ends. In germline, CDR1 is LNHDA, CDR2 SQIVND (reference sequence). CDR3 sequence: CASSKGDSNQPQHF. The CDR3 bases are TGTGCCAGTAGTAAGGGGGATAGCAATCAGCCCCAGCATTTT.

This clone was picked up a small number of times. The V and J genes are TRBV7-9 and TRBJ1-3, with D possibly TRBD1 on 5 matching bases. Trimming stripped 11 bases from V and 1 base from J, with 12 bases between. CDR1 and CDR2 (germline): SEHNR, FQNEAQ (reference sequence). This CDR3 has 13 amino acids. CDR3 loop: CAGLAGSGNTIYF. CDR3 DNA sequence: TGTGCCGGCCTTGCAGGGTCTGGAAACACCATATATTTT.